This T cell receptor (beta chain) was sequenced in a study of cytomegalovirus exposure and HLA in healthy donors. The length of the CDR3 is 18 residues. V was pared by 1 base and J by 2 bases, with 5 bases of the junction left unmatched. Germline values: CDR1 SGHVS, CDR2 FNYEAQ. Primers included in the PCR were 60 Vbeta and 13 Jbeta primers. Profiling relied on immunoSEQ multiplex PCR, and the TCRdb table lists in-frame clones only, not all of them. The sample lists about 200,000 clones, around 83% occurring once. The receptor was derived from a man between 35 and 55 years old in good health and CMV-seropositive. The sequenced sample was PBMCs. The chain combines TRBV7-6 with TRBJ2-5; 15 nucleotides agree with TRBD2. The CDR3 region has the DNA TGTGCCAGCAGCTTAGGGGGACTAGCGGGAGGCCAACAAGAGACCCAGTACTTC. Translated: CASSLGGLAGGQQETQYF.